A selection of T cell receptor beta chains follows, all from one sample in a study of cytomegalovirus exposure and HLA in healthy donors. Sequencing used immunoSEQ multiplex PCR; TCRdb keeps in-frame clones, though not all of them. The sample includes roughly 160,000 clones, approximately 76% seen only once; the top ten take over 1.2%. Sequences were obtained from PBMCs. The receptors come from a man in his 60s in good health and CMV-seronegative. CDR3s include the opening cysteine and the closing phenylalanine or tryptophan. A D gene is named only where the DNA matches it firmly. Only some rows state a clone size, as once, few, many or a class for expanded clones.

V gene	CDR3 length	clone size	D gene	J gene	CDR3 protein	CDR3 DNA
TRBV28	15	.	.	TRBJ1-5	CASSPRQFSNQPQHF	TGTGCCAGCAGTCCACGACAGTTTAGCAATCAGCCCCAGCATTTT
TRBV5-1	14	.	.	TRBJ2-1	CASSLAFRTNEQFF	TGCGCCAGCAGCCTAGCGTTCCGCACCAATGAGCAGTTCTTC
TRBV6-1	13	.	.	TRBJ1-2	CASSKDGNYGYTF	TGTGCCAGCAGTAAAGACGGGAACTATGGCTACACCTTC
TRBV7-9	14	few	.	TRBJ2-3	CASSLPTFTDTQYF	TGTGCCAGCAGCTTACCCACTTTCACAGATACGCAGTATTTT
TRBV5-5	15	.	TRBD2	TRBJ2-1	CASSLRSGRVGEQFF	TGTGCCAGCAGCTTGCGTAGCGGGAGGGTGGGTGAGCAGTTCTTC
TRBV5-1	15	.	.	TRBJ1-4	CASSIRGTTNEKLFF	TGCGCCAGCAGCATCAGGGGTACTACTAATGAAAAACTGTTTTTT
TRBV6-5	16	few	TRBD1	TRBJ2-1	CASSYSAGGTYNEQFF	TGTGCCAGCAGTTACTCGGCAGGGGGCACCTACAATGAGCAGTTCTTC
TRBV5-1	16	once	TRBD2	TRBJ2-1	CASSFSGGSSYNEQFF	TGCGCCAGCAGCTTTTCCGGCGGGAGCTCCTACAATGAGCAGTTCTTC
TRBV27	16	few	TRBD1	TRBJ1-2	CASSPRNRGPSYGYTF	TGTGCCAGCAGCCCAAGGAACAGGGGGCCATCCTATGGCTACACCTTC
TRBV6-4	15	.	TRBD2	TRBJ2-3	CASSDSSGASDTQYF	TGCGCCAGCAGTGACTCTAGCGGGGCGTCGGATACGCAGTATTTT
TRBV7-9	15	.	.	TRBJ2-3	CSSSLMGLDTDTQYF	TGTTCCAGCAGCTTAATGGGACTTGACACAGATACGCAGTATTTT
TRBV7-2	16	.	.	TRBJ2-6	CASSSPPGVGANVLTF	TGTGCCAGCAGCTCCCCCCCCGGGGTAGGGGCCAACGTCCTGACTTTC
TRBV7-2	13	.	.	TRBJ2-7	CASSLGPASRQYF	TGTGCCAGCAGCTTAGGCCCGGCTAGTCGACAGTACTTC
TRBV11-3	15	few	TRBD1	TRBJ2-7	CASSLRTGASYEQYF	TGTGCCAGCAGTTTAAGGACAGGGGCCTCCTACGAGCAGTACTTC
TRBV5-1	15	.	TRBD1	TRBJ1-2	CASSSRQGTNYGYTF	TGCGCCAGCAGCTCTAGACAGGGGACTAACTATGGCTACACCTTC
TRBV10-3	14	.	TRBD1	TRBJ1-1	CAISAGQVNTEAFF	TGTGCCATCAGTGCCGGACAGGTGAACACTGAAGCTTTCTTT
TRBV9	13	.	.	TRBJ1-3	CASSVPPSNTIYF	TGTGCCAGCAGCGTCCCTCCGAGTAACACCATATATTTT
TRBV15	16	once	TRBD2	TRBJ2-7	CATSSLTSGSLYEQYF	TGTGCCACCAGCAGCCTGACTAGCGGGAGCTTATACGAGCAGTACTTC
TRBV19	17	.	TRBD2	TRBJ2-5	CASSITGTSGGGETQYF	TGTGCCAGTAGTATAACCGGGACTAGCGGAGGAGGGGAGACCCAGTACTTC
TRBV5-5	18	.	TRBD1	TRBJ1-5	CASSHGTGGAYSNQPQHF	TGTGCCAGCAGCCATGGGACAGGGGGAGCGTATAGCAATCAGCCCCAGCATTTT
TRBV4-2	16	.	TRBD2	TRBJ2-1	CASSQVRGGHYNEQFF	TGTGCCAGCAGCCAAGTTCGCGGGGGGCACTACAATGAGCAGTTCTTC
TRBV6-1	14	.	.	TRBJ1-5	CASRTDSYNQPQHF	TGTGCCAGCAGGACAGACAGTTACAATCAGCCCCAGCATTTT
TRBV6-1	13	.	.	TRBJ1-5	CASSPVVPPAQHF	TGTGCCAGCAGTCCGGTGGTACCTCCGGCCCAGCATTTT
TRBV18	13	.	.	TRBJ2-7	CASSPERVLEQYF	TGTGCCAGCTCCCCAGAGAGGGTCCTAGAGCAGTACTTC
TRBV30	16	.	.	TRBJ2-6	CAWSVTGLSGANVLTF	TGTGCCTGGAGTGTGACTGGTCTCTCTGGGGCCAACGTCCTGACTTTC